This TCR beta chain emerged from a study of blood T cells in healthy people across ages. Whole-study results and caveats: Getting older went along with TCR beta diversity per million T cells dropping roughly linearly. Naive T cell percentage by flow cytometry tracked strongly with beta diversity. Naive CD4+ cells and diversity were both higher in long-lived donors than in aged donors.

It was with a sample-barcoded 5' primer and a J-beta primer mix that a second PCR of roughly 7 to 12 cycles was run. TCRdb redid the calling of the 5' RACE reads with MiXCR, one entry per CDR3 protein. This sample has about 670,000 distinct CDR3 sequences, with 40% to 50% found just once. The sample, around 9.9 milliliters of peripheral blood, was drawn from each donor. V was cut by 4 bases and J by 9 bases, with 9 bases left in between. CDR1 is MNHEY and CDR2 is SVGEGT in the germline V gene. This CDR3 comprises 11 residues. In regard to this clonotype: Its cognate antigen is unknown.

The chain couples TRBV6-2 or TRBV6-3 to TRBJ1-2, with D unclear. The clonotype comes from a man older than 75 in good health. Sequences were obtained from blood. CDR3 DNA sequence: TGTGCCAGCAGTTCCCAGTGGAGCTACACCTTC. It is translated as CASSSQWSYTF.